These T cell receptor beta chains were read from a single sample in a study of blood T cells in healthy people across ages. From the 5' RACE reads, TCRdb called clonotypes with MiXCR, one entry per CDR3 protein. The sample shows some 290,000 distinct CDR3 sequences, around 27% of them seen only once. Input material: blood. These receptors were obtained from a woman in her 70s in good health. The CDR3 runs from the conserved cysteine through the conserved F or W. The D gene is left open where the match is weak. Expanded clones are given a class, and other clones once, few, many or no size at all.

j_call | d_call | clone_size | v_call | cdr3_nt | cdr3_aa
TRBJ2-7 | TRBD2 | few | TRBV28 | TGTGCCAGCAGTTCTCCGACTAGCGGGAGTTACTACGAGCAGTACTTC | CASSSPTSGSYYEQYF
TRBJ1-3 | TRBD1 | NA | TRBV20-1 | TGCAGTGCTCTCCTCGGGACAGGGAGATCTGGAAACACCATATATTTT | CSALLGTGRSGNTIYF
TRBJ2-3 | TRBD2 | NA | TRBV7-2 | TGTGCCAGCAGCTCTCGGGTCGGACTAGCGGGAAGCACAGATACGCAGTATTTT | CASSSRVGLAGSTDTQYF
TRBJ2-5 | NA | few | TRBV21-1 | TGTGCCAGCAGCAAAGAGAGCGTGCGGGCGCCACAAGAGACCCAGTACTTC | CASSKESVRAPQETQYF
TRBJ2-3 | TRBD2 | few | TRBV3-1 | TGTGCCAGCAGCCTCGGACCGGGGGGAGCAGATACGCAGTATTTT | CASSLGPGGADTQYF
TRBJ2-7 | NA | many | TRBV28 | TGTGCCAGCATAAGCGGTCCGACGGACCACTACGAGCAGTACTTC | CASISGPTDHYEQYF
TRBJ2-1 | NA | few | TRBV7-2 | TGTGCCAGCACCACCGGGACGCCAACCTACAATGAGCAGTTCTTC | CASTTGTPTYNEQFF
TRBJ2-1 | TRBD2 | NA | TRBV20-1 | TGCAGTGCTAGAGTTCCGGACCGACTAGCGGAGCAGTTCTTC | CSARVPDRLAEQFF
TRBJ2-6 | NA | few | TRBV25-1 | TGTGCCAGCAGGGCTGGGGCCAACGTCCTGACTTTC | CASRAGANVLTF
TRBJ2-7 | TRBD2 | NA | TRBV5-1 | TGCGCCAGCAGCAGCTCTAGCGGGAGGGCCTACGAGCAGTACTTC | CASSSSSGRAYEQYF
TRBJ1-2 | TRBD1 | many | TRBV29-1 | TGCAGCGTTTACACCCCGGGACAGGGACTCTATGGCTACACCTTC | CSVYTPGQGLYGYTF
TRBJ2-1 | TRBD2 | many | TRBV4-1 | TGCGCCAGCAGCCGGGGGGGACTAGCGGCCTTGGGGAATGAGCAGTTCTTC | CASSRGGLAALGNEQFF
TRBJ1-4 | TRBD1 | NA | TRBV28 | TGTGCCAGCAGTTTATTGGGACAGGGCAGCTCGGAGAAACTGTTTTTT | CASSLLGQGSSEKLFF
TRBJ2-1 | TRBD2 | few | TRBV28 | TGTGTCAGCAGTCCAGGGACTAGAATAAACTACAATGAGCAGTTCTTC | CVSSPGTRINYNEQFF
TRBJ2-5 | NA | NA | TRBV24-1 | TGTGCCACCAGTGACTATATGGACACCAACCAAGAGGCCCAGTACTTC | CATSDYMDTNQEAQYF
TRBJ1-3 | NA | NA | TRBV3-1 | TGTGCCAGCAGCCAACAGGGCGCTAGTCTGAACACCATATATTTT | CASSQQGASLNTIYF
TRBJ1-4 | NA | once | TRBV7-2 | TGTGCCAGCAGCTTACGGCATGGCGGGGATTGGAAAAAACTGTTTTTT | CASSLRHGGDWKKLFF
TRBJ1-1 | NA | many | TRBV29-1 | TGCAGCGTGTCACGCAGGGGCACTGAAGCTTTCTTT | CSVSRRGTEAFF
TRBJ2-1 | TRBD1 | NA | TRBV5-1 | TGCGCCAGCAGCTTGATAACAGGGACAGTGCAGTTCTTC | CASSLITGTVQFF
TRBJ2-1 | TRBD2 | few | TRBV25-1 | TGTGCCAGCAGTGAGGGACTAGCGGGAGGAAATGAGCAGTTCTTC | CASSEGLAGGNEQFF
TRBJ2-5 | NA | few | TRBV7-7 | TGTGCTAGCAGCTTATCTGGGGTCGGAGAGACCCAGTACTTC | CASSLSGVGETQYF
TRBJ2-3 | NA | NA | TRBV14 | TGTGCCAGCAGCCAACAGGGGACTCTTGGCACAGATACGCAGTATTTT | CASSQQGTLGTDTQYF
TRBJ2-1 | NA | NA | TRBV20-1 | TGCAGTGCTAGAGATTGGGGATTGTACAATGAGCAGTTCTTC | CSARDWGLYNEQFF
TRBJ1-1 | NA | NA | TRBV5-5 | TGTGCCAGCAGCTGGTACAGGGCCCCTGTGGCTGAAGCTTTCTTT | CASSWYRAPVAEAFF
TRBJ1-5 | NA | many | TRBV29-1 | TGCAGCGTTGTGAGACGCCGTCATCAGCCCCAGCATTTT | CSVVRRRHQPQHF
TRBJ2-5 | TRBD2 | few | TRBV7-9 | TGTGCCAGCAGCTTGGGACTAGCGGGAGTGCGGGAGACCCAGTACTTC | CASSLGLAGVRETQYF
TRBJ2-1 | TRBD2 | few | TRBV15 | TGTGCCACCAGCAGAGACCCTAGCGGGAGGGCCAAAAATGAGCAGTTCTTC | CATSRDPSGRAKNEQFF
TRBJ2-5 | TRBD2 | NA | TRBV28 | TGTGCCAGCAGCTATGAGGGAGCGGGAGGTTGGGAGACCCAGTACTTC | CASSYEGAGGWETQYF
TRBJ2-1 | NA | NA | TRBV11-1 | TGTGCCAGCAGCCAGGTCCCTGGGGGAAATGAGCAGTTCTTC | CASSQVPGGNEQFF
TRBJ2-7 | TRBD1 | few | TRBV10-3 | TGTGCCATCAGCCGGACAGGGTCCTCCTACAAGCAGTACTTC | CAISRTGSSYKQYF
TRBJ2-7 | NA | NA | TRBV11-2 | TGTGCCAGCAGCCTGAATCCCTACGAGCAGTACTTC | CASSLNPYEQYF
TRBJ1-4 | TRBD1 | few | TRBV15 | TGTGCCACCAGCAAAGGGGACAGGGGAAATGAAAAACTGTTTTTT | CATSKGDRGNEKLFF
TRBJ1-3 | NA | NA | TRBV28 | TGTGCCAGCAGTTTTTCAGGGACGGGGCTCTCTGGAAACACCATATATTTT | CASSFSGTGLSGNTIYF
TRBJ1-2 | TRBD1 | few | TRBV10-3 | TGTGCCATCAGTGAGTCCCCCAGGGGGCCTGGCTACACCTTC | CAISESPRGPGYTF
TRBJ2-1 | TRBD2 | NA | TRBV2 | TGTGCCAGCAGCGTGGGACTAGCGGGAGCGGGCAATGAGCAGTTCTTC | CASSVGLAGAGNEQFF
TRBJ2-7 | TRBD1 | few | TRBV24-1 | TGTGCCACCAGTGATGGACAGGGCGACGAGCAGTACTTC | CATSDGQGDEQYF
TRBJ1-2 | TRBD1 | NA | TRBV5-1 | TGCGCCAGCAGCCGAAACGACAGGGGGACCTATGGCTACACCTTC | CASSRNDRGTYGYTF
TRBJ2-3 | TRBD2 | NA | TRBV7-8 | TGTGCCAGCAGCTTCCGGGGGGTAGCAGATACGCAGTATTTT | CASSFRGVADTQYF
TRBJ2-7 | NA | NA | TRBV18 | TGTGCCAGCTCACCACCGAGCGGGTACTCCTACGAGCAGTACTTC | CASSPPSGYSYEQYF
TRBJ1-3 | TRBD1 | few | TRBV6-5 | TGTGCCAGCAGATCATCCCTCGGGACAGTCGGAAACACCATATATTTT | CASRSSLGTVGNTIYF
TRBJ2-5 | TRBD1 | many | TRBV20-1 | TGCAGTGCACCCAACAGGGGGCGGGAGACCCAGTACTTC | CSAPNRGRETQYF
TRBJ1-1 | NA | NA | TRBV28 | TGTGCCAGCAGTTTTCTCCTTGAGGCTTTCTTT | CASSFLLEAFF